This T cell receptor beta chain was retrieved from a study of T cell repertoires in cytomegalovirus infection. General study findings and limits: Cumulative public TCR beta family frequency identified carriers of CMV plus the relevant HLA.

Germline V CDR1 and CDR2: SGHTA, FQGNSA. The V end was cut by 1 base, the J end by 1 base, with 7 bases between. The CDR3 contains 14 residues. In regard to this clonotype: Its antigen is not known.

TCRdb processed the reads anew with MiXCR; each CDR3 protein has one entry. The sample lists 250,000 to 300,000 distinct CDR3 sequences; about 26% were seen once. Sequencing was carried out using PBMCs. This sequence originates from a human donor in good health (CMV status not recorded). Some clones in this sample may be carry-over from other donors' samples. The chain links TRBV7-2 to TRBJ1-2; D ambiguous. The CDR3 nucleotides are TGTGCCAGCAGCTTAGTAACACATAACTATGGCTACACCTTC. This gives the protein CASSLVTHNYGYTF.